These 24 T cell receptor beta chains were all obtained from the same sample, sequenced in a study of blood T cells in healthy people across ages (dated by TCRdb to 2014 to 2015). Library construction relied on 5' RACE. Data came from an Illumina HiSeq 2500. A second PCR of roughly 7 to 11 cycles was performed with a sample-barcoded 5' primer and a J-beta primer mix. Clones were called with MiXCR by TCRdb after fastp trimmed the public reads at Q25, and only in-frame beta chains were retained. For every CDR3 protein sequence, its rows merge into one entry that carries the most common genes and DNA. Counted in this sample were more than 650,000 distinct CDR3 sequences; 20% to 25% of them appeared once. The ten largest clonotypes hold roughly 22% of the sample. The sample taken for sequencing was blood. All receptors derive from a man between 65 and 85 years old in good health.

The J gene is TRBJ1-6, the V gene TRBV10-3; the match to TRBD1 covers 7 bases. CDR3 length equals 13 residues. Germline values: CDR1 ENHRY, CDR2 SYGVKD. V was clipped by 10 bases and J by 7 bases; unmatched bases: 7. The CDR3 DNA is TGTGCCACCGGAGGGACAGACAATTCACCCCTCCACTTT. As protein: CATGGTDNSPLHF.

This clonotype was seen a few times. V is TRBV29-1 and J is TRBJ2-1; 9 nucleotides agree with TRBD1. Germline CDR1 is SQVTM and CDR2 is ANQGSEA. CDR3 length: 14 amino acids. Unmatched junction bases numbered 10, after V lost 8 bases and J lost 5 bases. For the CDR3, the DNA is TGCAGCTTTAGGGGGACAGGGTCCCACAATGAGCAGTTCTTC. Amino acids: CSFRGTGSHNEQFF.

This clonotype was detected only a few times. The chain has TRBV3-1 and TRBJ1-5, with no clear D. The CDR3 is 15 amino acids. Trimming took off 1 base at V and 5 bases at J, with 12 bases between the two ends. Germline V gene data show CDR1 as LGHDT and CDR2 as YNNKEL (reference sequence). The CDR3 reads CASSQVYGNDQPQHF. The DNA for the CDR3 is TGTGCCAGCAGCCAAGTTTACGGGAACGATCAGCCCCAGCATTTT.

This clonotype was detected ten times or more. The chain couples TRBV29-1 to TRBJ2-1; D call uncertain. V was pared by 4 bases and J by 10 bases, with 5 bases between. CDR3 length: 9 amino acids. Germline V gives CDR1 SQVTM, CDR2 ANQGSEA. CDR3 amino acids: CSVGYEQFF. CDR3 DNA: TGCAGCGTTGGCTACGAGCAGTTCTTC.

This clonotype came up a few times. This chain links TRBV5-1 with TRBJ2-7; TRBD1 might be the D (5 bases). Germline V gene data show CDR1 as SGHRS and CDR2 as YFSETQ. CDR3 size: 13 residues. V was cut by 3 bases and J by 3 bases, with 10 bases left in between. CDR3 in DNA: TGCGCCAGCAGCTCTGACAGACACTACGAGCAGTACTTC. This sequence encodes CASSSDRHYEQYF.

The table lists this clonotype with many counts. The chain links TRBV20-1 to TRBJ2-5, with 8 nucleotides matching TRBD2. Trimming at V came to 6 bases and at J to 4 bases, leaving 7 bases not matched to a gene. The CDR3 consists of 13 residues. Per germline, CDR1 DFQATT and CDR2 SNEGSKA (reference sequence). The DNA of the CDR3 is TGCAGTGCCGGGAGGGCAGGGGTAGAGACCCAGTACTTC. The encoded protein is CSAGRAGVETQYF.

V usage is TRBV20-1 and J usage is TRBJ1-1; the D gene is possibly TRBD1 (6 bases). CDR1 DFQATT and CDR2 SNEGSKA come from the germline V gene (reference sequence). CDR3 length: 15 residues. The V and J ends lost 4 bases and 4 bases respectively, with 19 bases between them. CDR3 amino acids: CSATRLGRGATEAFF. In nucleotides, the CDR3 is TGCAGTGCTACCCGGCTTGGCAGGGGTGCCACTGAAGCTTTCTTT.

This clonotype was counted only a few times. The V call is TRBV5-1, the J call TRBJ2-3; 8 positions match TRBD2. V trimming: 6 bases; J trimming: 9 bases; junction bases outside the gene matches: 9. Germline assignment: CDR1 SGHRS and CDR2 YFSETQ. The CDR3 contains 13 residues. This CDR3 is CASTPFGGGTQYF. The CDR3 DNA follows: TGCGCCAGCACGCCCTTCGGGGGGGGAACGCAGTATTTT.

The chain joins TRBV7-9 to TRBJ1-2; a possible D gene is TRBD1 (5 bases). The germline CDR1 and CDR2 sequences are SEHNR and FQNEAQ (reference sequence). The V end lost 4 bases, the J end lost 4 bases, and 13 bases lay between the germline ends. The CDR3 length is 14 residues. This CDR3 is CASSWSSGTYGYTF. The CDR3 DNA follows: TGTGCCAGCAGCTGGAGCTCCGGGACCTATGGCTACACCTTC.

This clonotype was detected a few times. One junction end disagrees with the germline gene, perhaps due to a read error. The chain uses TRBV6-2 or TRBV6-3 and TRBJ2-4; no clear D gene. The CDR3 totals 12 residues. Germline V lookup: CDR1 MNHEY, CDR2 SVGEGT. Here the CDR3 DNA reads TGTACCAGCAGTTACGGGTCAAACATTCAGTACTTC. This codes for CTSSYGSNIQYF.

This clonotype came up a few times. V and J are TRBV21-1 and TRBJ2-1; TRBD2 is taken as the D call from the table, unchecked against the DNA. The J call may be wrong; the DNA end is better matched by TRBJ2-7. TRBV21-1 is listed as a pseudogene. The length of the CDR3 is 16 residues. The CDR3 region is CASSKKSRGGADEQYF. DNA for the CDR3: TGTGCCAGCAGCAAAAAGAGTAGGGGAGGGGCGGACGAGCAGTACTTC.

The CDR3 DNA follows: TGTGCCAGCAGCCCCTCAGAAGCTGGGGCCAACGTCCTGACTTTC. Amino acid sequence: CASSPSEAGANVLTF. This chain connects TRBV7-9 to TRBJ2-6; unclear D gene. There are 15 residues in the CDR3. V lost 5 bases and J 2 bases, leaving 10 bases between the germline ends. The germline V gene has CDR1 SEHNR and CDR2 FQNEAQ (reference sequence).

The chain is built from TRBV6-6 and TRBJ2-1; D perhaps matches TRBD2 (5 bases). The J call may be in error: the DNA end matches TRBJ2-7 better. Germline V gives CDR1 MNHNY, CDR2 SVGAGI (reference sequence). The CDR3 contains 13 residues. CDR3 amino acids: CASSFYPGGEQYF. The CDR3 coding sequence is TGTGCCAGCAGTTTTTACCCAGGAGGTGAGCAGTACTTC.

The chain has TRBV5-8 and TRBJ2-3; 9 nucleotides align to TRBD2. Germline CDR1 reads SGHTS; CDR2 reads YDEGEE. This CDR3 contains 19 residues. Losses at the gene ends were 0 bases for V and 0 bases for J; bases not matched to a gene: 11. CDR3 DNA sequence: TGTGCCAGCAGCTTGGGAGCGATAAGCGGGGGGCTCAGCACAGATACGCAGTATTTT. Its protein product is CASSLGAISGGLSTDTQYF.

The gene calls are TRBV6-1 and TRBJ2-7; tentatively, D is TRBD1 or TRBD2 (5 bases each). V lost 6 bases, J lost 5 bases, and 14 bases lay in between. The CDR3 runs to 13 residues. Germline V lookup: CDR1 MNHNS, CDR2 SASEGT. The CDR3 nucleotides read TGTGCCAGCAGGCGATTGAGGGGACACGAGCAGTACGTC. Residues: CASRRLRGHEQYV.

This clonotype has only a few counts. The CDR3 nucleotides are TGCGCCAGCAGCCCCGGCAGGCCCTACACCTTC. Translating it yields CASSPGRPYTF. The chain combines TRBV5-1 with TRBJ1-2; D is ambiguous. Trimming took 4 bases from V and 10 from J, leaving 11 bases between them. Germline CDR1 SGHRS, CDR2 YFSETQ. This CDR3 region has 11 residues.

This clonotype was picked up a small number of times. The genes are TRBV5-5 and TRBJ1-4; D ambiguous. This CDR3 is built from 13 residues. CDR1 and CDR2 from the germline V gene are SGHKS and YYEKEE (reference sequence). Trimming stripped 1 base from V and 8 bases from J, with 9 bases between. The CDR3 DNA reads TGTGCCAGCAGCTTGCCTCAAGGGGAAAAACTGTTTTTT. It is translated as CASSLPQGEKLFF.

This clonotype occurred a few times. The rearrangement joins TRBV6-6 to TRBJ1-2, with a weak D call TRBD1 (6 bases). This CDR3 has 13 residues. V lost 5 bases and J 4 bases, leaving 11 bases between the germline ends. Germline V gene data show CDR1 as MNHNY and CDR2 as SVGAGI (reference sequence). The CDR3 loop is CASSHRVSYGYTF. Here the CDR3 DNA reads TGTGCCAGCAGTCACAGGGTCAGCTATGGCTACACCTTC.

This clonotype was picked up a small number of times. The chain carries TRBV7-2 and TRBJ1-4; possibly TRBD1 for D (5 bases). This CDR3 is built from 14 residues. Trimming took 5 bases from V and 3 from J, leaving 10 bases between them. Per germline, CDR1 SGHTA and CDR2 FQGNSA. The CDR3 coding sequence is TGTGCCAGCAGCCCCGGGGGGGCTAATGAAAAACTGTTTTTT. Amino acids: CASSPGGANEKLFF.

The V and J genes are TRBV14 and TRBJ2-1; D remains ambiguous. CDR3 size: 11 residues. Germline V gene lookup returns CDR1 SGHDN and CDR2 FVKESK. V shed 2 bases and J shed 8 bases, with 4 bases lying between them. The DNA of the CDR3 is TGTGCCAGCAGCCAATTCTATGAGCAGTTCTTC. As protein: CASSQFYEQFF.

The chain recombines TRBV19 with TRBJ1-1; TRBD1 might be the D (6 bases). The germline CDR1 and CDR2 sequences are LNHDA and SQIVND (reference sequence). This CDR3 is 13 amino acids long. The V gene lost 10 bases and the J gene lost 4 bases, with 16 bases spanning the gap. The CDR3 region is CATAEGVGTEAFF. The CDR3 DNA follows: TGTGCCACCGCAGAGGGGGTAGGCACTGAAGCTTTCTTT.

Details on this clonotype: Since a much larger clone is just one base distant, this may be a read error. Since no conserved phenylalanine or tryptophan closes the CDR3, a read error is the likely cause. V and J are TRBV5-1 and TRBJ1-3, with 9 bases lining up with TRBD1. V lost 4 bases to trimming and J lost 4 bases; unmatched junction nucleotides: 12. Germline V gene lookup returns CDR1 SGHRS and CDR2 YFSETQ. The CDR3 totals 17 residues. The CDR3 protein is CASSPFLQGASGNTIYL. DNA for the CDR3: TGCGCCAGCAGCCCATTCCTACAGGGGGCATCCGGAAACACCATATATCTT.

As to this clonotype: Because the CDR3 is missing its conserved closing phenylalanine or tryptophan, this is likely a read error. V gene TRBV29-1 combines with J gene TRBJ2-1; D not resolved. The DNA end favors TRBJ2-5, so the J call may be wrong. The CDR3 sequence is 12 residues long. CDR1 and CDR2 from the germline V gene are SQVTM and ANQGSEA. The CDR3 here is CSVSSVQGTQYL. DNA of the CDR3: TGCAGCGTTAGTTCAGTGCAAGGGACCCAGTACCTC.

As for this clonotype: At one end, the junction sequence differs from germline, possibly due to a read error. The V gene is TRBV5-1, the J gene TRBJ2-2; tentatively, D is TRBD2 (5 bases). CDR3 size: 14 residues. Germline V gene sequence: CDR1 SGHRS, CDR2 YFSETQ. The CDR3 DNA reads as TGTGCCAGCAGTTTAGCGCTGAACACCGGGGAGCTGTTTTTT. It is translated as CASSLALNTGELFF.